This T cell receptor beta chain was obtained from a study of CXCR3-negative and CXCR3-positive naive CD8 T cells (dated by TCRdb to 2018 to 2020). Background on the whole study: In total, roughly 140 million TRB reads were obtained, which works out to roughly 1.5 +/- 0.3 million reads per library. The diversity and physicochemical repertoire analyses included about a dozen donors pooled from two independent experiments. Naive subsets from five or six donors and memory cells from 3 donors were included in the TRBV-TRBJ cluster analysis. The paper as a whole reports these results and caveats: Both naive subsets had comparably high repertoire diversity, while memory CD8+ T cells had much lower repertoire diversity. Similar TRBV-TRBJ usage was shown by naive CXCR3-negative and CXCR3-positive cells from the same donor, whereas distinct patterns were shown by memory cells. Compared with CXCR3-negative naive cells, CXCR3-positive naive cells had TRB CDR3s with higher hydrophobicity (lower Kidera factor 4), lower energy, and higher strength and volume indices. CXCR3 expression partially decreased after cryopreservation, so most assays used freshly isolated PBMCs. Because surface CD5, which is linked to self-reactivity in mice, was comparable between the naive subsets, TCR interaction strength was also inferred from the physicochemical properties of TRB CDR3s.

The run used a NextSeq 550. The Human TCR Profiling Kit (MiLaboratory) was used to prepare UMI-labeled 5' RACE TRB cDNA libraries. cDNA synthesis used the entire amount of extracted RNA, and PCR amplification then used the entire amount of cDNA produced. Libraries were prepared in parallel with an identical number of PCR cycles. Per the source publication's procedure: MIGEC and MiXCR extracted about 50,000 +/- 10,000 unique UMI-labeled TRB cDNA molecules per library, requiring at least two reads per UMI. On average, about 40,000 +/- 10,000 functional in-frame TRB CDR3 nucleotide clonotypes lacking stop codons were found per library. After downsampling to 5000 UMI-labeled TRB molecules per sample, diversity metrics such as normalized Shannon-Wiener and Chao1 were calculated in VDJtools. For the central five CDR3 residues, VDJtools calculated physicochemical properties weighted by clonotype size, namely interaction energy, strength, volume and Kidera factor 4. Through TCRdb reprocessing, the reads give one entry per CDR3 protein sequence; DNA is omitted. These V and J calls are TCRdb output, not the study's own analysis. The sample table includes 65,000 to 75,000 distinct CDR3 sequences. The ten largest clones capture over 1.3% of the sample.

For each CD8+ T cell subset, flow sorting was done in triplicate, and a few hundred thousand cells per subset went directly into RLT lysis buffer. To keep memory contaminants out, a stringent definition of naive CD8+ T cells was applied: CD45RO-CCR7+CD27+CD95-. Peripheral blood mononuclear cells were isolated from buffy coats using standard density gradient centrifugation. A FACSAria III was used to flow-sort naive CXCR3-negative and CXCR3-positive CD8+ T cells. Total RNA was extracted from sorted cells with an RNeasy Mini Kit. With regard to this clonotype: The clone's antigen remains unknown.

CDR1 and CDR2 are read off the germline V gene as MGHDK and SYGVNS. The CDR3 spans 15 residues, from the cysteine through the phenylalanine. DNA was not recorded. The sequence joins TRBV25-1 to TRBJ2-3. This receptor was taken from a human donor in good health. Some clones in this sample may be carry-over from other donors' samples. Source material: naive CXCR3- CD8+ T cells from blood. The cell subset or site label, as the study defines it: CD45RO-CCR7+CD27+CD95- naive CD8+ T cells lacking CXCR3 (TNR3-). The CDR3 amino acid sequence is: CASSERSQWADTQYF.